Described below is a single T cell receptor beta chain sequence and its context. Clones were sequenced by immunoSEQ multiplex PCR, and TCRdb holds only the in-frame ones, with some missing. The table has 60,000 to 85,000 clones, roughly 90% seen once; the top ten hold around 0.37%. The entry originates in a study of technical replicates of blood from a handful of donors. Sequencing was done on a sample of T cells isolated from PBMCs. The source of this sequence is a human donor in good health.

The CDR3 sequence is CASSYGHLGGTEQFF. The CDR3 coding sequence is TGTGCCAGCAGTTACGGTCATCTCGGGGGGACTGAGCAGTTCTTC. The chain is built from TRBV6-5 and TRBJ2-1; 7 bases are a match to TRBD2. The CDR3 has 15 amino acids. Unmatched junction bases numbered 10, after V lost 2 bases and J lost 9 bases. Per germline, CDR1 MNHEY and CDR2 SVGAGI.